The TCR beta chain described here comes from a study of blood T cell repertoires in COVID-19. Whole-study context: Spain, Italy and the United States supplied samples that represented acute and convalescent COVID-19. PBMCs, B-cell-depleted T cells, or T cells provided the cDNA or gDNA that made up the material.

Trimming removed 0 bases at V and 6 bases at J, with 16 bases between. The CDR3 length is 16 residues. CDR1 SGHDT and CDR2 YYEEEE come from the germline V gene. Source study methods: Estimation of nucleated cell counts relied on the amplification of reference gene primers. The assay was immunoSEQ multiplex PCR, and TCRdb's table has in-frame clones only and misses some. That table supplies the V and J calls and clone size; D and trimming were determined from the DNA. The data hold more than 200,000 clones, with 70% to 85% observed a single time. Sequencing used peripheral blood. This chain uses TRBV5-6 with TRBJ2-1; D may be TRBD2 (5 bases). The source of this sequence is an elderly woman with active or convalescent COVID-19. This chain's CDR3 is CASSLVRGNWVNEQFF. CDR3 nucleotides: TGTGCCAGCAGCTTGGTTCGGGGAAATTGGGTCAATGAGCAGTTCTTC.